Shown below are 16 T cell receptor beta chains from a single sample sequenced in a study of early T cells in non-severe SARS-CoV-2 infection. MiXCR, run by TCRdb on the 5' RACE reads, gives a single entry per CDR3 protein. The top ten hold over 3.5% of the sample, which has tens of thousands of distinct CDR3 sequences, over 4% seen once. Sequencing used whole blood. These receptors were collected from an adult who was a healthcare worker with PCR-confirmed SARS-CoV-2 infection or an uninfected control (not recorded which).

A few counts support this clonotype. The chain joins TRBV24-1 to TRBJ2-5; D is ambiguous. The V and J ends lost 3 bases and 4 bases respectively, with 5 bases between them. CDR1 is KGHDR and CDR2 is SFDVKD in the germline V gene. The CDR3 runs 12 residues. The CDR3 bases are TGTGCCACCAGTGATGCTACAGAGACCCAGTACTTC. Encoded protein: CATSDATETQYF.

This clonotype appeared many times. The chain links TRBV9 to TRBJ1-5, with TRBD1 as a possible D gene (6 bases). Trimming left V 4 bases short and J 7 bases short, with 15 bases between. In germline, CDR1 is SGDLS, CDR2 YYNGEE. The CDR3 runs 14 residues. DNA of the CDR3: TGTGCCAGCAGCCCAAGCCAGGGGCCCCAGCCCCAGCATTTT. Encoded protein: CASSPSQGPQPQHF.

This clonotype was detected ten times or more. The CDR3 DNA is TGTGCCAGCAGCTTAGATGCGGGGGGGACCACCTACGAGCAGTACTTC. Its protein product is CASSLDAGGTTYEQYF. The rearrangement links TRBV7-2 to TRBJ2-7; 9 bases are shared with TRBD2. The CDR3 is made up of 16 amino acids. Germline-derived CDR1 and CDR2 are SGHTA and FQGNSA. The J segment lost 2 bases and the V segment lost 1 base, leaving 6 bases of the junction unmatched.

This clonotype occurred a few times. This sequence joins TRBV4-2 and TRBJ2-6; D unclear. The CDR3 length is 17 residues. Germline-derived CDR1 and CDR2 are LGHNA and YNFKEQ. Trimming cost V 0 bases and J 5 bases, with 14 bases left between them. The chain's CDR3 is CASSQELRVHRANVLTF. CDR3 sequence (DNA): TGTGCCAGCAGCCAAGAACTTCGGGTCCATAGGGCCAACGTCCTGACTTTC.

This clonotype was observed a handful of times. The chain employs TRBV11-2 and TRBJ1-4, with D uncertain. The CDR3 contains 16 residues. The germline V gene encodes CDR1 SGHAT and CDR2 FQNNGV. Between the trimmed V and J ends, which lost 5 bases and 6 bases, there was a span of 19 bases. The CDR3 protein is CASSRLTAGLDEKLFF. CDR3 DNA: TGTGCCAGCAGCCGACTGACCGCGGGGTTAGATGAAAAACTGTTTTTT.

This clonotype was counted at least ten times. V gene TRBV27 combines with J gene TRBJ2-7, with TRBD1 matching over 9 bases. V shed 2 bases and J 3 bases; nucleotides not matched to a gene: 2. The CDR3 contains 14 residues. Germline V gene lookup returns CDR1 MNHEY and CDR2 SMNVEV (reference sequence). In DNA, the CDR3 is TGTGCCAGCAGTTTACGGGACAGGGTCTACGAGCAGTACTTC. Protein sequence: CASSLRDRVYEQYF.

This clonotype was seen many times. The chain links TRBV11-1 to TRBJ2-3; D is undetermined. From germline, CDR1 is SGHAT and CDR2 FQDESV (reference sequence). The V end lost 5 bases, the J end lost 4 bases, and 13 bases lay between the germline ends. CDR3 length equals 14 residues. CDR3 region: CASSPEWSADTQYF. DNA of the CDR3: TGTGCCAGCAGCCCGGAGTGGAGCGCAGATACGCAGTATTTT.

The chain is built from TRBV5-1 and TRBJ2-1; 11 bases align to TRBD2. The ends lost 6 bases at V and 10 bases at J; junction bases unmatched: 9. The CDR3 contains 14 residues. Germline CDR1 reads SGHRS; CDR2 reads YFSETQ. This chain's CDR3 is CASKTSGEVREQFF. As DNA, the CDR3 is TGCGCCAGCAAGACTAGCGGGGAAGTTCGGGAGCAGTTCTTC.

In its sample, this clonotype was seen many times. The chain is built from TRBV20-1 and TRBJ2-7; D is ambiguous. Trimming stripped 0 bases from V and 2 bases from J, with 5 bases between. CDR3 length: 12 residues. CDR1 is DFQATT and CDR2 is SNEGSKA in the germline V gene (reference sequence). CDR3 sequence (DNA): TGCAGTGCTAGAGAATGGGCCTACGAGCAGTACTTC. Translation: CSAREWAYEQYF.

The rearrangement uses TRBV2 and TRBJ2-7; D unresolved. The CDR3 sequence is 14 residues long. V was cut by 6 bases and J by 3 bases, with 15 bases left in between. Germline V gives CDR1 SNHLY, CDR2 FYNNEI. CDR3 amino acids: CASRLDGVHYEQYF. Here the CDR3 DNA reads TGTGCCAGCAGACTGGACGGAGTTCACTACGAGCAGTACTTC. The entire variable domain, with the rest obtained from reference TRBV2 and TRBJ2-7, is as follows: EPEVTQTPSHQVTQMGQEVILRCVPISNHLYFYWYRQILGQKVEFLVSFYNNEISEKSEIFDDQFSVERPDGSNFTLKIRSTKLEDSAMYFCASRLDGVHYEQYFGPGTRLTVT.

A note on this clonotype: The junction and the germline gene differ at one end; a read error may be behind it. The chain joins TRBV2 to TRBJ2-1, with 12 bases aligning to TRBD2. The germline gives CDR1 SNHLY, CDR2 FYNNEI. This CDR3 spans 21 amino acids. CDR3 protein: CACSEGLPGIGLAGIYNEQFF. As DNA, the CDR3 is TGTGCCTGCAGTGAAGGCCTACCCGGTATAGGACTAGCGGGGATCTACAATGAGCAGTTCTTC.

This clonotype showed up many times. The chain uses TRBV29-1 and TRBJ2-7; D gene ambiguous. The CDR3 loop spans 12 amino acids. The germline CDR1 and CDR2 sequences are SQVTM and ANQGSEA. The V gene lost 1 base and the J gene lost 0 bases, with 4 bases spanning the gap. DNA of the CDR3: TGCAGCGTTGAAGGAATCTCCTACGAGCAGTACTTC. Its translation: CSVEGISYEQYF.

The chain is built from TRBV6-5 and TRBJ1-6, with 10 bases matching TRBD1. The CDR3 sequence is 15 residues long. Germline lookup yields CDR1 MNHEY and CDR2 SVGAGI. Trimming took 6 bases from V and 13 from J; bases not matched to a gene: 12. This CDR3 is CASRTGTGESQPLHF. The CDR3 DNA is TGTGCCAGCAGGACCGGGACAGGGGAATCTCAGCCCCTCCACTTT.

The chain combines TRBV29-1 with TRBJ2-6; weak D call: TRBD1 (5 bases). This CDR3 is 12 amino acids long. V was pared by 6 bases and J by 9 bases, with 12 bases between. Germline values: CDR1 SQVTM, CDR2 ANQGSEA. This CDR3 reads CSVVREGNVLTF. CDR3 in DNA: TGCAGCGTCGTCAGGGAAGGCAACGTCCTGACTTTC.

The CDR3 loop reads CASKADGSFYNEQFF. The CDR3 DNA sequence: TGTGCCAGTAAAGCGGACGGGAGCTTCTACAATGAGCAGTTCTTC. The chain couples TRBV19 to TRBJ2-1; tentative D call: TRBD2 (6 bases). Trimming stripped 7 bases from V and 3 bases from J, with 16 bases between. This CDR3 has 15 amino acids. Germline values: CDR1 LNHDA, CDR2 SQIVND (reference sequence).

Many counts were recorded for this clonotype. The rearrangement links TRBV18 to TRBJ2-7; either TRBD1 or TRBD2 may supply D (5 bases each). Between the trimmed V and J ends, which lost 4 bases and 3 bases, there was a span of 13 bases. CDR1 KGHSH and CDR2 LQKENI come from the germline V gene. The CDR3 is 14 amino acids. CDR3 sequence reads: CASSRGARVYEQYF. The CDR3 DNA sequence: TGTGCCAGCTCACGAGGGGCGCGGGTCTACGAGCAGTACTTC.